These 26 T cell receptor beta chains originate from one sample sequenced in a study of T-cell memory formation after mild COVID-19. One entry per CDR3 protein, called by TCRdb with MiXCR from the 5' RACE reads. The table records about half a million distinct CDR3 sequences, around a sixth of them present only once. Sample: PBMCs or a T cell subset sorted from them (not recorded which). These receptors all come from an adult woman who had mild COVID-19 (a few samples of this study predate the infection). Cell type and time point are not known.

The V call is TRBV11-2, the J call TRBJ2-7; D not resolved. Per germline, CDR1 SGHAT and CDR2 FQNNGV. The CDR3 consists of 14 residues. Trimming took 0 bases from V and 0 from J, leaving 6 bases between them. CDR3 loop: CASSLDRNSYEQYF. CDR3 coding DNA: TGTGCCAGCAGCTTAGACAGGAACTCCTACGAGCAGTACTTC.

The chain carries TRBV4-2 and TRBJ2-2; no clear D gene. Germline CDR1 LGHNA, CDR2 YNFKEQ. V was trimmed by 0 bases and J by 7 bases, leaving 9 bases between them. The CDR3 covers 14 residues. The DNA of the CDR3 is TGTGCCAGCAGCCAAGATGTGGGCGGCGGGGAGCTGTTTTTT. This translates into CASSQDVGGGELFF.

Only a few counts were recorded for this clonotype. This chain joins TRBV11-2 and TRBJ2-3, with 14 bases aligning to TRBD2. The germline V gene encodes CDR1 SGHAT and CDR2 FQNNGV. V was clipped by 3 bases and J by 5 bases; unmatched bases: 1. The CDR3 has 15 amino acids. The CDR3 coding sequence is TGTGCCAGCAGCTTCGGACTAGCGGGGGGAGATACGCAGTATTTT. This sequence encodes CASSFGLAGGDTQYF.

The chain carries TRBV20-1 and TRBJ1-5; D uncertain. Per germline, CDR1 DFQATT and CDR2 SNEGSKA (reference sequence). The CDR3 totals 13 residues. The V end was cut by 6 bases, the J end by 2 bases, with 11 bases between. As DNA, the CDR3 is TGCAGTGCGAGGGAGGCTGGCAATCAGCCCCAGCATTTT. This sequence encodes CSAREAGNQPQHF.

The chain links TRBV12-3 or TRBV12-4 to TRBJ2-2; no firm D call. The CDR3 runs 15 residues. V gave up 3 bases and J gave up 0 bases, with 8 bases separating them. The CDR3 region has the DNA TGTGCCAGCAGTTTGAGGTCAGCGAACACCGGGGAGCTGTTTTTT. Translated: CASSLRSANTGELFF.

This clonotype occurred a few times. V gene TRBV12-3 or TRBV12-4 combines with J gene TRBJ1-4, with a weak D call TRBD1 (5 bases). The CDR3 length is 20 residues. V was cut by 6 bases and J by 0 bases, with 26 bases left in between. The CDR3, as DNA: TGTGCCAGCAGCAAGCAGTTTCAGGGTCCCTGGGTCGCAACTAATGAAAAACTGTTTTTT. Translated, it gives CASSKQFQGPWVATNEKLFF.

In its sample, this clonotype was seen a few times. One end of the junction is discordant with germline, which a read error may explain. The V gene is TRBV3-1, the J gene TRBJ1-1, with D possibly matching TRBD1 (5 bases). In germline, CDR1 is LGHDT, CDR2 YNNKEL (reference sequence). The CDR3 contains 15 residues. The CDR3 nucleotides are TGTGCCAGCAGCCTGGGGGGGGTCTTGAAGACTGAAGCTTTCTTT. This sequence encodes CASSLGGVLKTEAFF.

This clonotype was seen a handful of times. The chain combines TRBV13 with TRBJ2-7, with D possibly matching TRBD1 (6 bases). There are 17 residues in the CDR3. Germline V lookup: CDR1 PRHDT, CDR2 FYEKMQ (reference sequence). The V end lost 0 bases, the J end lost 6 bases, and 21 bases lay between the germline ends. This CDR3 reads CASSLGLYRASVVEQYF. Written as DNA, the CDR3 is TGTGCCAGCAGCTTAGGCCTATACAGGGCCTCGGTGGTCGAGCAGTACTTC.

The rearrangement links TRBV9 to TRBJ1-2, with TRBD1 as a possible D gene (6 bases). The V gene's germline CDR1 is SGDLS and CDR2 YYNGEE. The CDR3 contains 14 residues. V was pared by 4 bases and J by 6 bases, with 16 bases between. The CDR3 DNA reads as TGTGCCAGCAGCCAGGGGCAAAGGGCCCATGGCTACACCTTC. It encodes CASSQGQRAHGYTF.

This clonotype was found a few times. This chain links TRBV30 with TRBJ1-1; 8 nucleotides align to TRBD1. Germline trimming cut 1 base from V and 4 bases from J; bases unmatched to any gene: 8. CDR1 GTSNPN and CDR2 SVGIG come from the germline V gene (reference sequence). The CDR3 sequence is 15 residues long. The CDR3 protein is CAWSARTGWTTEAFF. The CDR3 nucleotides are TGTGCCTGGAGTGCCAGGACAGGGTGGACCACTGAAGCTTTCTTT.

This clonotype occurred a few times. V is TRBV7-2 and J is TRBJ2-3, with TRBD2 as a possible D gene (5 bases). The germline V gene encodes CDR1 SGHTA and CDR2 FQGNSA. V was shortened by 5 bases and J by 6 bases, with 15 bases between the two germline ends. CDR3 length: 14 amino acids. The CDR3 is CASSVNTRGDTQYF. The CDR3 bases are TGTGCCAGCAGCGTAAATACGCGAGGGGATACGCAGTATTTT.

This clonotype turned up a few times. The gene calls are TRBV25-1 and TRBJ2-1; 7 bases are a match to TRBD1. The V gene's germline CDR1 is MGHDK and CDR2 SYGVNS. This CDR3 is built from 13 residues. J was trimmed by 12 bases and V by 8 bases; bases with no gene match: 13. The CDR3 DNA follows: TGTGCCAGCGGCCGGACAGGAAGGTACGGGCAGTTCTTC. Its translation: CASGRTGRYGQFF.

This clonotype occurred a few times. This chain links TRBV20-1 with TRBJ2-1; D might be TRBD2 (5 bases). V lost 3 bases, J lost 9 bases, and 18 bases lay in between. Germline loops: CDR1 DFQATT, CDR2 SNEGSKA (reference sequence). The CDR3 is made up of 14 amino acids. The CDR3 region is CSASTSSGKGEQFF. CDR3 DNA: TGCAGTGCTAGTACTAGTTCGGGCAAGGGTGAGCAGTTCTTC.

The chain joins TRBV3-1 to TRBJ2-3, with 7 bases that match TRBD2. Germline V lookup: CDR1 LGHDT, CDR2 YNNKEL (reference sequence). The CDR3 spans 16 residues. After removal of 8 bases from V and 2 bases from J, the junction contained 13 bases not matched to a gene. CDR3 residues: CASAPASGLFTDTQYF. CDR3 DNA: TGTGCCAGCGCACCCGCTAGCGGCTTATTCACAGATACGCAGTATTTT.

This clonotype showed up just a few times. The gene calls are TRBV7-9 and TRBJ1-5; tentative D call: TRBD1 (6 bases). V was cut by 5 bases and J by 4 bases, with 15 bases left in between. Germline V gene sequence: CDR1 SEHNR, CDR2 FQNEAQ (reference sequence). This CDR3 spans 15 amino acids. CDR3 DNA sequence: TGTGCCAGCAGCACTGTTCAGGGGCCAAATCAGCCCCAGCATTTT. Its translation is CASSTVQGPNQPQHF.

The genes are TRBV12-3 or TRBV12-4 and TRBJ2-7; 9 bases line up with TRBD2. The CDR3 spans 14 residues. V shed 6 bases and J 2 bases; nucleotides not matched to a gene: 5. CDR3 residues: CASRNSGGTYEQYF. The CDR3 DNA reads TGTGCCAGCAGAAATAGCGGGGGCACCTACGAGCAGTACTTC.

The chain combines TRBV7-9 with TRBJ1-1, with a possible D match to TRBD1 (5 bases). The CDR3 consists of 15 residues. Trimming cost V 2 bases and J 1 base, with 11 bases left between them. The germline CDR1 and CDR2 sequences are SEHNR and FQNEAQ (reference sequence). CDR3 coding DNA: TGTGCCAGCAGCTTAAGTCCAGGGACGAACACTGAAGCTTTCTTT. Translating it yields CASSLSPGTNTEAFF.

This clonotype was counted a few times. CDR3 sequence: CASNPQPGPYGYTF. The DNA of the CDR3 is TGTGCCAGCAACCCGCAGCCGGGCCCTTATGGCTACACCTTC. The rearrangement uses TRBV4-2 and TRBJ1-2; D ambiguous. Germline CDR1 reads LGHNA; CDR2 reads YNFKEQ. The CDR3 has 14 amino acids. V was clipped by 7 bases and J by 5 bases, with 17 bases between them.

The chain uses TRBV6-6 and TRBJ1-2, with 7 bases aligning to TRBD1. The CDR3 length is 13 residues. The V gene end was trimmed by 10 bases and the J gene end by 5 bases; junction bases not matched to a gene: 10. Germline loops: CDR1 MNHNY, CDR2 SVGAGI (reference sequence). The CDR3 bases are TGTGCCACCCACACCGGGACAGTTTATGGCTACACCTTC. This sequence encodes CATHTGTVYGYTF.

The rearrangement joins TRBV7-9 to TRBJ2-5; 10 nucleotides align to TRBD2. The V gene end was trimmed by 4 bases and the J gene end by 5 bases; junction bases not matched to a gene: 10. Germline CDR1 is SEHNR and CDR2 is FQNEAQ (reference sequence). The CDR3 runs to 16 residues. The CDR3, as DNA: TGTGCCAGCAGCTCCAAGCGGGAGGGCCTTTGGGAGACCCAGTACTTC. This sequence encodes CASSSKREGLWETQYF.

This clonotype was found a few times. One end of the junction is discordant with germline, which a read error may explain. In DNA, the CDR3 is TGTGCCAGCAGTGAACTCGGGCGAGGGTCCTTGCACTTC. Translation gives CASSELGRGSLHF. The chain joins TRBV25-1 to TRBJ2-7, with D maybe TRBD2 (5 bases). This CDR3 has 13 residues. Looked up from germline, CDR1 is MGHDK and CDR2 is SYGVNS.

This sequence joins TRBV20-1 and TRBJ2-3, with TRBD2 matching over 10 bases. Trimming cost V 6 bases and J 0 bases; bases outside gene matches: 12. Germline-derived CDR1 and CDR2 are DFQATT and SNEGSKA (reference sequence). The CDR3 spans 17 residues. The CDR3 reads CSASPSGSGLSTDTQYF. The CDR3 coding sequence is TGCAGTGCATCTCCTAGCGGGAGTGGTCTTAGCACAGATACGCAGTATTTT.

The chain joins TRBV5-1 to TRBJ1-2; 8 nucleotides match TRBD1. Per germline, CDR1 SGHRS and CDR2 YFSETQ. The CDR3 consists of 13 residues. With 4 bases clipped from V and 6 bases from J, the junction kept 5 bases outside the gene matches. The CDR3 protein is CASSLQGADGYTF. The CDR3 region has the DNA TGCGCCAGCAGCCTTCAGGGGGCTGATGGCTACACCTTC.

The chain uses TRBV7-2 and TRBJ2-1; D is uncertain. The CDR3 length is 16 residues. Germline V gene lookup returns CDR1 SGHTA and CDR2 FQGNSA. With 1 base removed from V and 2 bases from J, the gap between germline ends came to 12 bases. In DNA, the CDR3 is TGTGCCAGCAGCTTAGTCAGCCCCGACCCCTACAATGAGCAGTTCTTC. It yields the protein CASSLVSPDPYNEQFF.

The chain joins TRBV12-3 or TRBV12-4 to TRBJ2-7; tentatively, D is TRBD1 (6 bases). The CDR3 is made up of 14 amino acids. Trimming removed 5 bases at V and 5 bases at J, with 16 bases between. CDR3: CASSGWGPPHEQYF. The CDR3 nucleotides read TGTGCCAGCAGTGGCTGGGGGCCCCCCCACGAGCAGTACTTC.

This clonotype was found many times. This rearrangement joins TRBV5-1 to TRBJ2-1, with 7 nucleotides matching TRBD1. This CDR3 is 15 amino acids long. The V gene's germline CDR1 is SGHRS and CDR2 YFSETQ. V lost 0 bases to trimming and J lost 3 bases; unmatched junction nucleotides: 3. In nucleotides, the CDR3 is TGCGCCAGCAGCTTGGAGGGGGCCCGCTACAATGAGCAGTTCTTC. Protein: CASSLEGARYNEQFF.